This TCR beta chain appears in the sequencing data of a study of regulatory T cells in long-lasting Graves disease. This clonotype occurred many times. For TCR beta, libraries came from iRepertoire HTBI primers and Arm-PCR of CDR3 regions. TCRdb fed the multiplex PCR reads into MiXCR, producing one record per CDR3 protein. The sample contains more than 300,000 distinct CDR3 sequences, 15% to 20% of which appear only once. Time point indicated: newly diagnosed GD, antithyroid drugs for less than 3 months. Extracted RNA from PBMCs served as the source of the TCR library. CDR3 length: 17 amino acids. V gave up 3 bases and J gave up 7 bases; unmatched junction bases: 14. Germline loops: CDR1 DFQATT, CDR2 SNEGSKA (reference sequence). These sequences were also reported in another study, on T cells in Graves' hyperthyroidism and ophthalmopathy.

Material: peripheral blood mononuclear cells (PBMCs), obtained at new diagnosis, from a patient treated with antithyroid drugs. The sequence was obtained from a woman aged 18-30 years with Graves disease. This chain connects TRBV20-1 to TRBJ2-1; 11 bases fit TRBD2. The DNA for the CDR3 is TGCAGTGCTAGGCCTAGCGGGAGGAGGTTTTATTTGAATGAGCAGTTCTTC. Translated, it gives CSARPSGRRFYLNEQFF.